One T cell receptor (beta chain) is described in this entry. Its antigen is unknown. Sequencing was performed with immunoSEQ multiplex PCR; in TCRdb, only in-frame clones are kept and a portion is missing. The sample comprises over 950,000 clones, 60% to 85% of which are singletons, and about 0.89% rests with the top ten. All donors qualified as healthy HIV-negative adults and had experienced no recent acute infections or vaccinations. Researchers partitioned CD4+ cells into CD45RA+ naive and CD45RA-negative memory subsets. The data are from a study of shared clonotypes between healthy human individuals. The study's findings and limits: The small donor group covered limited genetic and exposure diversity.

CDR1 is MGHRA and CDR2 is YSYEKL in the germline V gene. This CDR3 comprises 19 residues. The germline V and J ends were trimmed by 3 bases and 5 bases, with 28 bases remaining between them. J is TRBJ1-1 and V is TRBV4-1, with D possibly matching TRBD1 (6 bases). This TCR was recovered from a man between 18 and 29 years old in good health. Some clones in this sample may be carry-over from other donors' samples. The sequenced sample was memory CD4+ T cells from PBMCs. Subset specified: CD45RA-negative fraction. The CDR3 reads CASSQGSFRGLFGGTEAFF. CDR3 nucleotides: TGCGCCAGCAGCCAGGGAAGTTTCCGGGGGCTGTTCGGAGGTACTGAAGCTTTCTTT.